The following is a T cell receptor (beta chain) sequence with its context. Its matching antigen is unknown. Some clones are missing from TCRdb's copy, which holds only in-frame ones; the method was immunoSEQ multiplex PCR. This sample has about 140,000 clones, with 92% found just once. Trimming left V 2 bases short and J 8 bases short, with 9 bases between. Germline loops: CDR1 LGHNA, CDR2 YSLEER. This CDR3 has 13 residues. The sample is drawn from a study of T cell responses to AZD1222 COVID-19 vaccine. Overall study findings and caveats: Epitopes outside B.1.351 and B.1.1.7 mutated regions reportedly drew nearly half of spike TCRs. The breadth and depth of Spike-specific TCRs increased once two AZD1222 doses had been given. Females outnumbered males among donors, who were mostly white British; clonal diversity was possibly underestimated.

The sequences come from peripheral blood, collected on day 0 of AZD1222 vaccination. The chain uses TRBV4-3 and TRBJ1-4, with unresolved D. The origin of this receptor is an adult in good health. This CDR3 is CASSQRQREKLFF. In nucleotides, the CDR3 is TGCGCCAGCAGCCAACGCCAGCGGGAAAAACTGTTTTTT.